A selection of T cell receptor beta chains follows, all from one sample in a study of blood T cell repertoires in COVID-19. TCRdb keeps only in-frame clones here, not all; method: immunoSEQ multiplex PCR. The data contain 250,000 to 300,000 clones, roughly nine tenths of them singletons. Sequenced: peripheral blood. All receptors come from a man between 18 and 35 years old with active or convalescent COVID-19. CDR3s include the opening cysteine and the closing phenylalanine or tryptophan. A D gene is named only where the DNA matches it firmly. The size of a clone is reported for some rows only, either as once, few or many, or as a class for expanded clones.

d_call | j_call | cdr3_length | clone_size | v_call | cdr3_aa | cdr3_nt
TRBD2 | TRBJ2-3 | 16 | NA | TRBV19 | CASSFGSGGNTDTQYF | TGTGCCAGTAGTTTTGGGTCGGGGGGGAACACAGATACGCAGTATTTT
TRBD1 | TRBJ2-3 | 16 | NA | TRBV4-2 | CASSLTTGSNTDTQYF | TGTGCCAGCAGCCTGACGACAGGGAGTAACACAGATACGCAGTATTTT
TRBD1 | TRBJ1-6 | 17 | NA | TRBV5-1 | CASSSRTGGTYNSPLHF | TGCGCCAGCAGCTCCCGGACAGGGGGGACCTATAATTCACCCCTCCACTTT
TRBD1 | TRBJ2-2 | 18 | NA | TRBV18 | CASSPPNRGSANTGELFF | TGTGCCAGCTCACCACCAAACAGGGGGTCCGCGAACACCGGGGAGCTGTTTTTT
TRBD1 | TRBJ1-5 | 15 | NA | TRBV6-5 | CASRIGTGSYQPQHF | TGTGCCAGCAGAATAGGGACAGGGTCTTATCAGCCCCAGCATTTT
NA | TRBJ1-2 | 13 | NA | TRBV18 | CASSPGPHDGYTF | TGTGCCAGCTCACCAGGCCCACACGATGGCTACACCTTC
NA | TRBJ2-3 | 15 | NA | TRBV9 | CASSPQEWRTDTQYF | TGTGCCAGCAGCCCCCAGGAGTGGAGGACAGATACGCAGTATTTT
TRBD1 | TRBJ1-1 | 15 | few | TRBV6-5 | CASSVGQGGNTEAFF | TGTGCCAGCAGCGTCGGACAGGGAGGGAACACTGAAGCTTTCTTT
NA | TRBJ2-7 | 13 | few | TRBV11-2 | CASSLSTFYEQYF | TGTGCCAGCAGCTTAAGCACGTTCTACGAGCAGTACTTC
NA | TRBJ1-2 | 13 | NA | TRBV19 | CASSPSDYYGYTF | TGTGCCAGTAGTCCCTCGGACTATTATGGCTACACCTTC
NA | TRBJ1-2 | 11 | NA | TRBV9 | CASSRGSGYTF | TGTGCCAGCTCCCGGGGTAGTGGCTACACCTTC
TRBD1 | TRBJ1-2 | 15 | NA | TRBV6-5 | CASSSRDRGVYGYTF | TGTGCCAGCAGCAGCCGGGACAGAGGGGTCTATGGCTACACCTTC
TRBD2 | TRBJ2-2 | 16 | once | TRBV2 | CASSEFSLAGTGELFF | TGTGCCAGCAGTGAATTTAGCCTAGCGGGGACCGGGGAGCTGTTTTTT
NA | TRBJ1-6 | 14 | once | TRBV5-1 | CASSLQGRRPPLHF | TGCGCCAGCAGCTTGCAGGGGAGAAGGCCACCCCTCCACTTT
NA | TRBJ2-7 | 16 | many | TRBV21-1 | CASSKATAQPATGQYF | TGTGCCAGCAGCAAAGCTACAGCTCAGCCCGCTACCGGGCAGTACTTC
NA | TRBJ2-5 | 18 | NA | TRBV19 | CASSTHPVSGNIGETQYF | TGTGCCAGTAGTACCCACCCGGTGTCAGGGAATATAGGGGAGACCCAGTACTTC
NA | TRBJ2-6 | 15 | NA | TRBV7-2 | CASSGRGSGANVLTF | TGTGCCAGCAGCGGCAGGGGCTCCGGGGCCAACGTCCTGACTTTC
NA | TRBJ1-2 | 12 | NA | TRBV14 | CASSHDMYGYTF | TGTGCCAGCAGCCACGACATGTATGGCTACACCTTC
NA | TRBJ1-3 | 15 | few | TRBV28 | CASSLSSGTGNTIYF | TGTGCCAGCAGTTTGTCCTCAGGGACTGGAAACACCATATATTTT
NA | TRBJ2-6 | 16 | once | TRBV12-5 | CASGFYTPGGANVLTF | TGTGCTAGTGGTTTCTATACCCCGGGGGGGGCCAACGTCCTGACTTTC
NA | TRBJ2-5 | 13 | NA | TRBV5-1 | CASSLSPGETQYF | TGCGCCAGCAGCTTAAGTCCGGGAGAGACCCAGTACTTC
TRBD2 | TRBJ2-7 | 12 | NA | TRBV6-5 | CATTSDPLEQYF | TGTGCCACCACTAGCGACCCTCTTGAGCAGTACTTC
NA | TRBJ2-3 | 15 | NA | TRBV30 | CAWSGQAISTDTQYF | TGTGCCTGGAGTGGGCAGGCGATTAGCACAGATACGCAGTATTTT
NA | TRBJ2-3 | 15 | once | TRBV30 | CAWSRGGASTDTQYF | TGTGCCTGGAGTAGGGGGGGGGCTAGCACAGATACGCAGTATTTT
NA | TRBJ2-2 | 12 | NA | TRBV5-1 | CASSLALGELFF | TGCGCCAGCAGCTTGGCCCTCGGGGAGCTGTTTTTT
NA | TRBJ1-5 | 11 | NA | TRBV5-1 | CASSLDQPQHF | TGCGCCAGCAGCCTTGATCAGCCCCAGCATTTT
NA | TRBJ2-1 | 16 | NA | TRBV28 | CASSFIDERAYNEQFF | TGTGCCAGCAGTTTCATTGATGAGCGGGCGTACAATGAGCAGTTCTTC
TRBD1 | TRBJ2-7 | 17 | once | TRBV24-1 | CATSDATGTGRSYEQYF | TGTGCCACCAGTGATGCGACCGGGACAGGGAGGTCCTACGAGCAGTACTTC
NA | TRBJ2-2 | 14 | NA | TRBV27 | CASRETRGSGELFF | TGTGCCAGCAGAGAGACTAGGGGATCCGGGGAGCTGTTTTTT
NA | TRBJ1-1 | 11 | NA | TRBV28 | CASRKNTEAFF | TGTGCCAGCCGTAAGAACACTGAAGCTTTCTTT
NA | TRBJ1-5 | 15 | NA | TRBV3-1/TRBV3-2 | CASSQGLGANQPQHF | TGTGCCAGCAGCCAAGGCCTGGGGGCAAATCAGCCCCAGCATTTT
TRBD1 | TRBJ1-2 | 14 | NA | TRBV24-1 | CATSDLGQDYGYTF | TGTGCCACCAGTGATTTGGGACAGGACTATGGCTACACCTTC